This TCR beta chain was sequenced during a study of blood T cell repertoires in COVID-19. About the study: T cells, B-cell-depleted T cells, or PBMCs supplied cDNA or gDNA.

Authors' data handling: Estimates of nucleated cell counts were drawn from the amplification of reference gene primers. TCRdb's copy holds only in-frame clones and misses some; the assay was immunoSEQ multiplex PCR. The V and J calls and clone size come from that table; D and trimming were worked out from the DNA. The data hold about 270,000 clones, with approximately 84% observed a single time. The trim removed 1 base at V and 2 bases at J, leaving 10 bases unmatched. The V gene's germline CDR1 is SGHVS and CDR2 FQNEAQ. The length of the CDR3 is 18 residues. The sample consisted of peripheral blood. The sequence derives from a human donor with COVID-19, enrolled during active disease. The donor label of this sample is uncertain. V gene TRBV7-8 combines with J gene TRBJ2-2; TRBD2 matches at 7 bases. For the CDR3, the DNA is TGTGCCAGCAGCTTAGGGAGGGCCGGCGGGGGAAACACCGGGGAGCTGTTTTTT. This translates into CASSLGRAGGGNTGELFF.